The TCR beta chain under discussion was sequenced for a study of T-cell memory formation after mild COVID-19 (dated by TCRdb to the early 2020s). Turning to the overall study: Most TCR sequence clusters were specific to one of the two donors. The cohort was made up of two young adult volunteers, one female and one male, who were previously healthy. Longitudinal TCRalpha and TCRbeta repertoire sequencing tracked T-cell clones expanding and contracting after mild COVID-19 in two donors.

Ficoll-Paque density gradient centrifugation was the method used to isolate PBMCs. Only a few counts were recorded for this clonotype. Its antigen is still unknown. No base-level quality is on record; no much larger clone is a single base apart. Broad study findings and their caveats: Some responding clones were detected in pre-infection memory, which suggested that pre-existing cross-reactive memory T cells had joined the SARS-CoV-2 response. Contracting CD4+ clones were found mainly in CM and EM memory subsets, while CD8+ clones were enriched in EMRA. SARS-CoV-2 specificity of the second-wave clones peaking on day 37 was not confirmed. Balanced CD4/CD8 phenotypes were observed for clones contracting from day 15 to 85, whereas a bias towards CD4+ was observed for a second wave of clones expanding from day 15 to 37. The study covered only two mild cases, and larger cohorts including severe cases with pre-infection samples were considered necessary.

CDR1 and CDR2 (SNHLY, FYNNEI) derive from the germline V gene. Reading from cysteine to phenylalanine, the CDR3 counts 15 amino acids. The DNA shown is the 45-base CDR3, in frame from base 1. V is shortened by 3 bases, J by 2 bases, and the region joining them spans 11 bases. For sequencing, an Illumina NovaSeq 6000 was employed. cDNA libraries for TCRalpha and TCRbeta were prepared by 5'RACE using constant-segment primers, with sample barcodes and unique molecular identifiers added. Trizol reagent was used to extract RNA from every sample. Amplification of the libraries took two PCR steps, and the second step added a second sample barcode plus Illumina TruSeq adapters. Sequencing of the libraries was done on an Illumina NovaSeq, producing 2 x 150 bp paired-end reads. The study's own analysis went as follows. Demultiplexing of reads and collapsing into UMI-guided consensus sequences were performed with migec v1.2.7. Using mixcr v2.1.11, UMI consensuses were aligned to TRA and TRB V and J templates and then assembled into clonotypes. A clonotype was counted as expanded or contracted only if both edgeR and NoisET called the change significant, with noise models trained on biological replicates. For edgeR calls, the cutoffs were a false discovery rate-adjusted p below 0.01 and a log2 fold-change threshold of 1. As an exploratory analysis of dynamics, PCA with hierarchical clustering was applied to max-normalized trajectories of the 1000 most abundant clonotypes. Separately sequenced CD4+ and CD8+ repertoires were used to assign the CD4 or CD8 phenotype of responding clones. In-frame beta chains were kept once TCRdb had trimmed the public reads at Q25 with fastp and called clones with MiXCR. Duplicate CDR3 protein sequences are folded into a single record with the most common DNA and genes. The V and J calls were not made by the authors but by TCRdb's processing. This sample gives some 57,000 distinct CDR3 sequences in total; 12% of them show up just once. Clones ranked in the top ten supply under 25% of the sample.

The source of this sequence is a young man who had mild COVID-19 (a few samples of this study predate the infection). The sample titles of this study are shuffled in the database, so cell type and time point are left out; the donor was told from shared clones. The chain is assembled from TRBV2 and TRBJ1-5; no D gene call is confident. Sequenced input: PBMCs or a T cell subset sorted from them (not recorded which). The DNA sequence is TGTGCCAGCAGTGATTACCGGCTTGGCAATCAGCCCCAGCATTTT. This sequence encodes CASSDYRLGNQPQHF.